This T cell receptor beta chain was captured in a study of OX40 agonist ivuxolimab in advanced cancers. The study in broad terms: Ivuxolimab, which targeted the costimulatory receptor OX40 (CD134), was an agonistic, fully human IgG2 monoclonal antibody. Among the 52 dose-escalation patients, about 19 had hepatocellular carcinoma, approximately 15 melanoma, 9 renal cell carcinoma and 9 head and neck cancer. Three dose-escalation patients achieved partial responses, one with hepatocellular carcinoma and two with cutaneous melanoma. The paper reports the monotherapy dose-escalation portion (N of about 51 patients) of the phase I ivuxolimab trial. Prior anti-PD-1, anti-PD-L1 or anti-CTLA-4 therapy was permitted, and 30% to 45% of dose-escalation patients had received checkpoint inhibitors. Intravenous ivuxolimab was administered to patients every 2 weeks at six dose levels: 0.01, 0.1, 0.3, 1.5, 3 and 10 mg/kg. Peripheral TCRbeta sequencing aimed to test whether ivuxolimab altered TCR sequence diversity and caused clonal T-cell expansion. In the dose-escalation cohort, over 65% of patients were male, and the mean age was approximately 55 years, with a range of 23 to 79. Points the paper makes about the study in general: The antigen specificity of the clonally expanded peripheral T cells was not determined. After ivuxolimab, CD8+ T cells had more expanded clones than CD4+ T cells on average. Low levels of normalized T-cell clonal expansion were also shown by some nonresponding patients. In the 0.1-3.0 mg/kg groups, partial responders had among the lowest normalized peripheral clonal expansion, particularly in CD8+ T cells. At doses from 0.1 to 3.0 mg/kg, clonal expansion was seen in both CD4+ and CD8+ blood T cells between baseline and week 6.

Via the germline V gene, CDR1 is MGHRA and CDR2 YSYEKL. Germline trimming amounts to 2 bases on V and 0 bases on J, with 6 as the count of junction bases outside the gene matches. Taken from cysteine to phenylalanine, the CDR3 has 17 residues. Only the CDR3 portion is preserved as DNA: 51 bases, with reading frame beginning at the first base. Comments on this clone: No antigen is known for it. Base qualities are not recorded, but no much larger clone differs from it by a single base.

Patients with autoimmune disease history or receiving systemic immunosuppression were excluded from the trial. Peripheral blood for TCR sequencing was collected from all dose cohorts at baseline, on cycle 4 day 1, and on cycle 7 day 1. Samples were obtained from an open-label, multicenter, first-in-human phase I dose-escalation trial of ivuxolimab. Adults with locally advanced or metastatic head and neck squamous cell, hepatocellular, melanoma or renal cell carcinoma were enrolled in the trial. Before TCR sequencing, CD4+ and CD8+ T cells were separately sorted from peripheral blood. Genomic DNA was isolated from the sorted cells so that the TCRbeta CDR3 region could be sequenced. TCRbeta CDR3 regions were sequenced using the immunoSEQ Assay. TCRdb re-hosts the immuneACCESS table, in-frame sequences only. Its copies lack some clones; in the studies checked, an unresolved V gene accounts for under half of them, and the cause for the rest is not known. This sample comprises tens of thousands of clones, roughly 84% of them detected only once. The ten top clones hold about 32% of the sample.

The clonotype originates from an adult with an advanced solid tumor such as melanoma, head and neck, liver or kidney cancer. The rearrangement joined TRBV4-1 to TRBJ2-1; 8 of the junction bases match TRBD2. Sequenced material: CD4+ or CD8+ T cells sorted from blood, taken in a trial of the OX40 agonist ivuxolimab. The bases read TGCGCCAGCAGCCAATCAATAGCGGGGTCCTCCTACAATGAGCAGTTCTTC. Its protein product is CASSQSIAGSSYNEQFF.